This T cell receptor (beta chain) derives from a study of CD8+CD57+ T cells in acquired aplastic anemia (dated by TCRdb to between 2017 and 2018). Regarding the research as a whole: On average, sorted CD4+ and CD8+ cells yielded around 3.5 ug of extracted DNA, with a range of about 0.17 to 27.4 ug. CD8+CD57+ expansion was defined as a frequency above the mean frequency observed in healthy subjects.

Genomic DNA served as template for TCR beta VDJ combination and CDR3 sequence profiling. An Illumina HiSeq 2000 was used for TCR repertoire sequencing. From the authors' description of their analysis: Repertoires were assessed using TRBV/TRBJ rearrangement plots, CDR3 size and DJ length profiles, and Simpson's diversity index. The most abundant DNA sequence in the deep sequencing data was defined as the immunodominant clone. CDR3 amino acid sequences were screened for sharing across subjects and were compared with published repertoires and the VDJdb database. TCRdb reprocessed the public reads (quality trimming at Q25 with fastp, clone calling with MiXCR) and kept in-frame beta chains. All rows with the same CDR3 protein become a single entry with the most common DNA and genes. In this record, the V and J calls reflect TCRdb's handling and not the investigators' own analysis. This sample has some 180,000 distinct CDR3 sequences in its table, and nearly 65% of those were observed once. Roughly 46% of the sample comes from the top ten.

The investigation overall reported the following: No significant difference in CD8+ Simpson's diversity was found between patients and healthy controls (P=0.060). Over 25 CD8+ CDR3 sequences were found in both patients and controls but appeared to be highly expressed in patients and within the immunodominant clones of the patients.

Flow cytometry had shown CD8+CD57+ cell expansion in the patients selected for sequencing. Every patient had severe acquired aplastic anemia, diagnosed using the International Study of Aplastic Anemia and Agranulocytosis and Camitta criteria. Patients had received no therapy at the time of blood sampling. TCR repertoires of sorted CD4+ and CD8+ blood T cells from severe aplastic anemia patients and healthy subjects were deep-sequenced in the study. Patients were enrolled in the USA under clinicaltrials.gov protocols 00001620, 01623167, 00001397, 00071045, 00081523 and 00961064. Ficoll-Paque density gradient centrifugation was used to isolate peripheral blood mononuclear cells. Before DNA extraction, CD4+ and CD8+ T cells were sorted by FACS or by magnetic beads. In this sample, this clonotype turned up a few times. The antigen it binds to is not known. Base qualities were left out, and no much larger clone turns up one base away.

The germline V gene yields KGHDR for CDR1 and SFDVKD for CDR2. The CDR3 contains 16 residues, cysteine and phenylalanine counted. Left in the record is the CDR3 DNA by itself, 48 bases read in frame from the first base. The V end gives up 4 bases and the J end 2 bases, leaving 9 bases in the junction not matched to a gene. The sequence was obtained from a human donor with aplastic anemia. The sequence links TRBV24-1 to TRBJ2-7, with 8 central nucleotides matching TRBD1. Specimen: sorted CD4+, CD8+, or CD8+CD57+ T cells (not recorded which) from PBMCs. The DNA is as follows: TGTGCCACCAGTGACCCCGGGACAGGACCTCCCTACGAGCAGTACTTC. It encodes CATSDPGTGPPYEQYF.